The following is a T cell receptor beta chain sequence with its context. Its matching antigen is unknown. The sample is drawn from a study of cytomegalovirus exposure and HLA in healthy donors. Study overall: Unique TCR beta sequences numbering about 100 million came from 150 million to 200 million T cells in an earlier analysis. Study results and caveats: Reported results showed that the classifier diagnosed cytomegalovirus status with high specificity and sensitivity.

The PCR had 60 Vbeta and 13 Jbeta primers. Under the authors' procedure: In a later analysis, the count reached 80 million or so unique TCR beta chains, with 10 million to 14 million shared. Sequencing was performed with immunoSEQ multiplex PCR; in TCRdb, only in-frame clones are kept and a portion is missing. V, J and clone size are those of that table, while D and trimming were read from the DNA. Altogether approximately 160,000 clones are present, around 80% being singletons, with the ten largest covering under 7.5%. The germline V gene has CDR1 GTSNPN and CDR2 SVGIG (reference sequence). Trimming at V came to 4 bases and at J to 10 bases, leaving 10 bases not matched to a gene. The CDR3 has 15 amino acids.

This TCR derives from a man aged 25-40 years in good health and CMV-seropositive. The chain combines TRBV30 with TRBJ1-4, with 12 nucleotides matching TRBD1. Source material: PBMCs. CDR3 nucleotide sequence: TGTGCCTGGACCATCACCGGGACAGGGGGCCGAAAACTGTTTTTT. Protein sequence: CAWTITGTGGRKLFF.